Listed below are T cell receptor beta chains from one sample, sequenced in a study of beta chain features in type 1 diabetes. Sequenced by immunoSEQ multiplex PCR; TCRdb stores in-frame clones only, minus some. The table records over 300,000 clones, less than 9.5% of them present only once. Material: central memory CD4+ T cells from blood. The receptors come from a young woman in good health. Both conserved end residues are part of each CDR3. D genes are given only for firm matches. Expanded clones get a size class; other rows say once, few or many, or leave the size out.

v_gene	d_gene	j_gene	len	abundance	CDR3aa	CDR3nt
TRBV7-9	NA	TRBJ2-3	15	few	CASSLRGQGTDTQYF	TGTGCCAGCAGCTTGAGGGGACAAGGCACAGATACGCAGTATTTT
TRBV7-2	TRBD1	TRBJ2-7	13	once	CASSLGQFYEQYF	TGTGCCAGCAGCTTGGGACAGTTTTACGAGCAGTACTTC
TRBV2	NA	TRBJ1-1	13	few	CASSGQTNTEAFF	TGTGCCAGCAGCGGACAGACCAACACTGAAGCTTTCTTT
TRBV7-9	NA	TRBJ2-7	13	NA	CASVYGWGSEQYF	TGTGCCAGCGTATACGGCTGGGGCTCCGAGCAGTACTTC
TRBV28	NA	TRBJ2-3	15	many	CASSLLARDTDTQYF	TGTGCCAGCAGTTTATTGGCCAGGGATACAGATACGCAGTATTTT
TRBV7-8	NA	TRBJ1-2	15	few	CASSLDALQYYGYTF	TGTGCCAGCAGCTTAGACGCGTTGCAGTACTATGGCTACACCTTC
TRBV6-5	TRBD1	TRBJ2-7	14	few	CASRPGQGAFEQYF	TGTGCCAGCAGGCCGGGACAGGGGGCTTTCGAGCAGTACTTC
TRBV6-6	NA	TRBJ2-3	14	NA	CASGRARSADTQYF	TGTGCCAGCGGGCGGGCGCGGTCCGCAGATACGCAGTATTTT
TRBV7-2	NA	TRBJ2-1	13	many	CASSFGAVEAQFF	TGTGCCAGCAGCTTCGGAGCGGTTGAAGCGCAGTTCTTC
TRBV9	NA	TRBJ1-5	13	NA	CASSVDTDQPQHF	TGTGCCAGCAGCGTAGATACGGATCAGCCCCAGCATTTT
TRBV2	NA	TRBJ1-2	12	few	CASSRGEHGYTF	TGTGCCAGCAGTCGGGGGGAGCATGGCTACACCTTC
TRBV5-8	TRBD2	TRBJ2-5	16	NA	CASSPRTSGSRKTQYF	TGTGCCAGCAGCCCGAGGACTAGCGGGAGCCGAAAGACCCAGTACTTC
TRBV19	TRBD2	TRBJ2-5	14	few	CASKKAGDQETQYF	TGTGCCAGTAAGAAAGCGGGAGACCAAGAGACCCAGTACTTC
TRBV6-4	NA	TRBJ2-1	16	NA	CASSDSSAASYNEQFF	TGTGCCAGCAGTGACTCATCAGCGGCCTCCTACAATGAGCAGTTCTTC
TRBV19	TRBD1	TRBJ1-1	14	few	CASRDGQGFTEAFF	TGTGCCAGTAGAGACGGACAGGGTTTTACTGAAGCTTTCTTT
TRBV2	NA	TRBJ2-7	16	few	CASNGAGGSSGYEQYF	TGTGCCAGCAACGGGGCAGGGGGAAGTAGCGGCTACGAGCAGTACTTC
TRBV7-2	NA	TRBJ2-3	16	few	CASSLQADTSTDTQYF	TGTGCCAGCAGCTTACAAGCGGACACTAGCACAGATACGCAGTATTTT
TRBV20-1	TRBD2	TRBJ2-7	11	NA	CSALSGYEQYF	TGCAGTGCTCTTAGCGGGTACGAGCAGTACTTC
TRBV2	NA	TRBJ2-2	13	NA	CASSSLRTGELFF	TGTGCCAGCAGTTCACTCCGCACCGGGGAGCTGTTTTTT
TRBV5-1	NA	TRBJ1-5	14	NA	CASSLGGYNQPQHF	TGCGCCAGCAGCTTAGGAGGGTACAATCAGCCCCAGCATTTT
TRBV5-1	NA	TRBJ2-5	14	few	CASSLKAGMETQYF	TGCGCCAGCAGCCTGAAGGCGGGGATGGAGACCCAGTACTTC
TRBV7-9	NA	TRBJ2-2	14	few	CASSLVSSTGELFF	TGTGCCAGCAGCTTAGTTTCCAGCACCGGGGAGCTGTTTTTT
TRBV27	TRBD1	TRBJ1-2	14	NA	CASSFQGGNYGYTF	TGTGCCAGCAGTTTCCAGGGGGGTAACTATGGCTACACCTTC
TRBV6-1	NA	TRBJ1-1	13	NA	CASSRTLNTEAFF	TGTGCCAGCAGCAGAACACTGAACACTGAAGCTTTCTTT
TRBV6-6	NA	TRBJ2-3	12	NA	CATSSYTDTQYF	TGTGCCACCTCCTCGTACACAGATACGCAGTATTTT
TRBV6-5	NA	TRBJ2-2	15	NA	CASRDQGSGTGELFF	TGTGCCAGCAGAGACCAGGGCAGTGGAACCGGGGAGCTGTTTTTT
TRBV9	NA	TRBJ1-2	14	few	CASSVEVGNYGYTF	TGTGCCAGCAGCGTAGAGGTCGGAAACTATGGCTACACCTTC
TRBV15	TRBD2	TRBJ2-1	14	NA	CATSIGLAANEQFF	TGTGCCACCAGCATAGGGCTAGCGGCAAATGAGCAGTTCTTC
TRBV7-9	NA	TRBJ2-7	14	few	CACKEGQGIDEQYF	TGTGCCTGCAAAGAGGGGCAGGGGATCGACGAGCAGTACTTC
TRBV2	NA	TRBJ1-5	14	few	CASRHDGGAQPQHF	TGTGCCAGCCGTCATGACGGGGGCGCCCAGCCCCAGCATTTT
TRBV27	NA	TRBJ2-7	12	few	CASFGGGYEQYF	TGTGCCAGCTTCGGCGGAGGCTACGAGCAGTACTTC
TRBV4-1	TRBD2	TRBJ2-1	15	few	CASSQLKLAVNEQFF	TGCGCCAGCAGCCAACTGAAACTAGCGGTCAATGAGCAGTTCTTC
TRBV7-8	NA	TRBJ2-2	15	NA	CASSHEMANTGELFF	TGTGCCAGCAGCCACGAAATGGCTAACACCGGGGAGCTGTTTTTT
TRBV11-3	TRBD1	TRBJ2-7	13	NA	CGRWDRVSYEQYF	TGTGGAAGATGGGACAGGGTCTCCTACGAGCAGTACTTC
TRBV9	NA	TRBJ2-1	15	NA	CASSVGTVQYNEQFF	TGTGCCAGCAGCGTAGGCACAGTGCAGTACAATGAGCAGTTCTTC
TRBV7-9	TRBD1	TRBJ1-4	16	few	CASSLVGGKIREKLFF	TGTGCCAGCAGCTTAGTAGGGGGCAAAATACGGGAAAAACTGTTTTTT
TRBV7-6	NA	TRBJ1-5	13	few	CASSSNRDQPQHF	TGTGCCAGCAGCTCAAACAGGGATCAGCCCCAGCATTTT
TRBV7-8	TRBD2	TRBJ2-2	20	NA	CASSLMILVYGTSTTGELFF	TGTGCCAGCAGCTTAATGATATTGGTTTACGGGACTAGTACCACCGGGGAGCTGTTTTTT
TRBV7-2	NA	TRBJ2-3	15	few	CASSLDAGRVDTQYF	TGTGCCAGCAGCTTAGATGCGGGGCGGGTAGATACGCAGTATTTT
TRBV18	NA	TRBJ2-1	13	few	CASSPPQYNEQFF	TGTGCCAGCTCACCACCGCAGTACAATGAGCAGTTCTTC
TRBV9	NA	TRBJ1-2	14	NA	CASSDPRANYGYTF	TGTGCCAGCAGCGACCCAAGAGCTAACTATGGCTACACCTTC
TRBV29-1	TRBD2	TRBJ2-3	15	NA	CSGAGEREVGDTQYF	TGCAGCGGTGCCGGGGAGCGGGAGGTCGGAGATACGCAGTATTTT
TRBV6-6	NA	TRBJ2-7	14	few	CASRLIDGSYEQYF	TGTGCCAGCAGGCTAATAGACGGGTCCTACGAGCAGTACTTC
TRBV14	TRBD1	TRBJ2-5	19	many	CASSHIPGTGGSYGETQYF	TGTGCCAGCAGCCATATCCCCGGGACAGGGGGATCGTACGGGGAGACCCAGTACTTC
TRBV20-1	NA	TRBJ1-1	8	NA	CSAKGAFF	TGCAGTGCTAAGGGAGCTTTCTTT
TRBV13	TRBD1	TRBJ2-2	16	NA	CASSPWGQGNTGELFF	TGTGCCAGCAGCCCATGGGGACAGGGGAACACCGGGGAGCTGTTTTTT
TRBV5-4	TRBD2	TRBJ2-3	16	NA	CASSLSLAGSTDTQYF	TGTGCCAGCAGCTTGTCACTAGCGGGGAGCACAGATACGCAGTATTTT
TRBV7-9	NA	TRBJ2-1	16	many	CASSLAPGSSYNEQFF	TGTGCCAGCAGCCTAGCCCCCGGGAGCTCCTACAATGAGCAGTTCTTC
TRBV9	NA	TRBJ2-1	17	few	CASSPKPADRTHNEQFF	TGTGCCAGCAGCCCCAAGCCCGCTGACCGAACTCACAATGAGCAGTTCTTC
TRBV10-3	NA	TRBJ2-7	16	NA	CAISVAGLVGSYEQYF	TGTGCCATCAGTGTTGCGGGGCTCGTCGGCTCCTACGAGCAGTACTTC
TRBV6-5	NA	TRBJ2-7	13	NA	CASKDRTNYEQYF	TGTGCCAGCAAGGACCGGACCAACTACGAGCAGTACTTC
TRBV28	NA	TRBJ2-7	11	few	CASSAPSAQYF	TGTGCCAGCAGTGCCCCTAGCGCGCAGTACTTC
TRBV7-2	TRBD2	TRBJ2-7	15	few	CASLSSGRAIHEQYF	TGTGCCAGCTTGAGTAGCGGGAGGGCCATCCACGAGCAGTACTTC